What follows describes a single TCR beta chain. This record comes from a study of T cells in Graves' hyperthyroidism and ophthalmopathy. Amplification of TCR beta CDR3 regions used RNA as the template. During a first-round RT-PCR of the TCR CDR3, the HTBI primer set was used. TCRdb redid the calling of the multiplex PCR reads with MiXCR, one entry per CDR3 protein. The repertoire consists of 700,000 to 850,000 distinct CDR3 sequences, with around 40% occurring once and the leading ten covering roughly 30%. Sequencing was performed on blood. This TCR was recovered from a woman in her forties with Graves' hyperthyroidism.

CDR3 loop: CASAGLAATNTGELFF. CDR3 DNA: TGCGCCAGCGCTGGACTAGCGGCTACGAACACCGGGGAGCTGTTTTTT. J is TRBJ2-2 and V is TRBV10-2, with 10 nucleotides matching TRBD2. With V trimmed by 8 bases and J by 0 bases, 6 bases remained unmatched. There are 16 residues in the CDR3. CDR1 is WSHSY and CDR2 is SAAADI in the germline V gene.